The 8 T cell receptor beta chains listed next were all sequenced from one sample in a study of control samples from healthy donors and cancer patients. The method was immunoSEQ multiplex PCR; TCRdb's version includes in-frame clones alone and lacks a portion of them. Of some 28,000 clones detected, about 83% appear once; the ten largest clones hold 1.6%. Source material: PBMCs. These receptors came from a woman aged 40 to 50 with lung cancer.

V gene TRBV2 combines with J gene TRBJ1-4, with 9 bases lining up with TRBD1. CDR1 is SNHLY and CDR2 is FYNNEI in the germline V gene. The junction had 7 bases not matched to a gene; V was cut back by 3 bases and J by 8 bases. The CDR3 contains 15 residues. The CDR3 here is CASSETGGLREKLFF. The CDR3 coding sequence is TGTGCCAGCAGTGAGACAGGGGGTTTACGGGAAAAACTGTTTTTT.

The CDR3 DNA is TGCGCCAGCAGCCAAGATTATGAACAGGCCGATCTACATTCACCCCTCCACTTT. Protein sequence: CASSQDYEQADLHSPLHF. The chain links TRBV4-3 to TRBJ1-6; TRBD1 might be the D (5 bases). Germline V lookup: CDR1 LGHNA, CDR2 YSLEER. There are 18 residues in the CDR3. Between the trimmed V and J ends, which lost 0 bases and 8 bases, there was a span of 20 bases.

This rearrangement joins TRBV9 to TRBJ2-7; 12 bases map to TRBD1. Germline assignment: CDR1 SGDLS and CDR2 YYNGEE. This CDR3 has 15 residues. V lost 3 bases, J lost 0 bases, and 1 base stayed unmatched. The CDR3, as DNA: TGTGCCAGCAGCGCGGGACAGGGGGCCTCCTACGAGCAGTACTTC. Translating it yields CASSAGQGASYEQYF.

This clone was observed a handful of times. The genes are TRBV18 and TRBJ1-1; no firm D call. CDR1 is KGHSH, CDR2 LQKENI, per germline. Trimming removed 1 base at V and 2 bases at J, with 14 bases between. The CDR3 totals 16 residues. CDR3 protein: CASSPRSRTVNTEAFF. Here the CDR3 DNA reads TGTGCCAGCTCACCACGTAGCCGCACCGTCAACACTGAAGCTTTCTTT.

DNA of the CDR3: TGTGCCAGCAGCCCCTCCGGCTTCTCTGGAAACACCATATATTTT. Protein: CASSPSGFSGNTIYF. V usage is TRBV7-2 and J usage is TRBJ1-3; D call uncertain. Trimming left V 5 bases short and J 0 bases short, with 11 bases between. The CDR3 is 15 residues long. CDR1 and CDR2 from the germline V gene are SGHTA and FQGNSA.

The chain combines TRBV19 with TRBJ1-1; weak D call: TRBD1 (5 bases). The germline gives CDR1 LNHDA, CDR2 SQIVND (reference sequence). With 0 bases removed from V and 4 bases from J, the gap between germline ends came to 9 bases. The CDR3 loop spans 14 amino acids. The CDR3 DNA follows: TGTGCCAGTAGTATAGATCTCGGGGGCACTGAAGCTTTCTTT. Amino acid sequence: CASSIDLGGTEAFF.

The genes are TRBV7-9 and TRBJ1-2; D is unresolved. V lost 5 bases and J lost 7, with 20 bases in between. This CDR3 has 15 amino acids. Germline CDR1 is SEHNR and CDR2 is FQNEAQ (reference sequence). CDR3 coding DNA: TGTGCCAGCAGCCCGGCCCGAGGACTACCCCCTGGCTACACCTTC. Translation: CASSPARGLPPGYTF. The full variable domain, with the rest looked up from reference TRBV7-9 and TRBJ1-2, is DTGVSQNPRHKITKRGQNVTFRCDPISEHNRLYWYRQTLGQGPEFLTYFQNEAQLEKSRLLSDRFSAERPKGSFSTLEIQRTEQGDSAMYLCASSPARGLPPGYTFGSGTRLTVV.

This clone appeared once. The rearrangement links TRBV28 to TRBJ2-3; D possibly corresponds to TRBD2 (6 bases). Trimming took 2 bases from V and 1 from J, leaving 10 bases between them. CDR3 length equals 15 residues. In germline, CDR1 is MDHEN, CDR2 SYDVKM. The CDR3 region has the DNA TGTGCCAGCAGTTTACCTAGCGAGGGCACAGATACGCAGTATTTT. Translated, it gives CASSLPSEGTDTQYF. The variable domain in full, with the rest retrieved from reference TRBV28 and TRBJ2-3, is DVKVTQSSRYLVKRTGEKVFLECVQDMDHENMFWYRQDPGLGLRLIYFSYDVKMKEKGDIPEGYSVSREKKERFSLILESASTNQTSMYLCASSLPSEGTDTQYFGPGTRLTVL.